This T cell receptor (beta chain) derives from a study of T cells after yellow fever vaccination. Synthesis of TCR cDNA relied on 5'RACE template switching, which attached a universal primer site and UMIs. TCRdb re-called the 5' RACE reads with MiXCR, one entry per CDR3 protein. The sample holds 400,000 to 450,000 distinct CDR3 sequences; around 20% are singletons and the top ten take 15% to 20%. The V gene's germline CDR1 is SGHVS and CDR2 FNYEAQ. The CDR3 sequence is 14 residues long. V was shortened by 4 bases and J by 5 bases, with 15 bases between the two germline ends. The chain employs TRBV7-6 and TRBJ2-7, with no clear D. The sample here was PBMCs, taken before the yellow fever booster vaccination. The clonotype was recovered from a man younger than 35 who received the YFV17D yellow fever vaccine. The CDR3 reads CASSSGQAGNEQYV. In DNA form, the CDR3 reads TGTGCCAGCAGCTCCGGCCAGGCAGGTAACGAGCAGTACGTC.